This T cell receptor (beta chain) was profiled in a study of response to subunit inactivated influenza vaccine. General observations from the study: Each seasonal influenza vaccination, the authors suggested, recruits few new T cells.

TCRdb called the RT-PCR reads again in MiXCR, with one record for every CDR3 protein. The top ten clones hold around 7.3% of a sample with 650,000 to 800,000 distinct CDR3 sequences, over 11% of them seen once. The CDR3 consists of 15 residues. Trimming took 4 bases from V and 7 from J; bases not matched to a gene: 11. Germline CDR1 DFQATT, CDR2 SNEGSKA (reference sequence). This clonotype showed up many times. Its antigen is not known. The sequenced sample was PBMCs from blood, obtained approximately 15 days before vaccination. The chain combines TRBV20-1 with TRBJ2-7; 12 bases are a match to TRBD1. The clonotype was recovered from a man in his fifties or sixties who received an inactivated influenza vaccine. The CDR3 protein is CSATILGQGAWEQYF. The CDR3 coding sequence is TGCAGTGCTACAATTCTGGGACAGGGGGCGTGGGAGCAGTACTTC.